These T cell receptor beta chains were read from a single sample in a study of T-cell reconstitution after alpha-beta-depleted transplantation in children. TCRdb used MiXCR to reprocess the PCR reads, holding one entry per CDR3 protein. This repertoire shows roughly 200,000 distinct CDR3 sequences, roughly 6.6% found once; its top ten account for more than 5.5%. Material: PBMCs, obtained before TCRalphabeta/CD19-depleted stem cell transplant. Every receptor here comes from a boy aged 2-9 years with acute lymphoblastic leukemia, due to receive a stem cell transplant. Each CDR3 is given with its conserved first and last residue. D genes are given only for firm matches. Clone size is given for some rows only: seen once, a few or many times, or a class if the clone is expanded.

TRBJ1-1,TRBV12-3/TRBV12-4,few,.,TGTGCCAGCACCAACCGCAGGGCCCCCACTGAAGCTTTCTTT,CASTNRRAPTEAFF
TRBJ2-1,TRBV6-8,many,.,TGTGCCAGCAGTCCTAAGACCAAATCTTACAATGAGCAGTTCTTC,CASSPKTKSYNEQFF
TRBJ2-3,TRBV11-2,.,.,TGTGCCAGCAGCCCAGGGACCACCGGCGATACGCAGTATTTT,CASSPGTTGDTQYF
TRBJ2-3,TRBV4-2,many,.,TGTGCCAGCGACTTTGGGACCACAGATACGCAGTATTTT,CASDFGTTDTQYF
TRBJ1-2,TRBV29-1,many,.,TGCAGCGTGCGCGGGGGTTTAGGCTACACCTTC,CSVRGGLGYTF
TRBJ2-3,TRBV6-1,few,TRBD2,TGTGCCAGCAGTGAAATAGCGGGAGTAGCAGATACGCAGTATTTT,CASSEIAGVADTQYF
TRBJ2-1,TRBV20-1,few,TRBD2,TGCAGTGCTAGAGGGCTTTCCGGGACTAGCGGGGCTAAGGGGCAGTTCTTC,CSARGLSGTSGAKGQFF
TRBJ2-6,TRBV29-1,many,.,TGCAGCGTGCCAAATTCAAGGGCCTCTGGGGCCAACGTCCTGACTTTC,CSVPNSRASGANVLTF
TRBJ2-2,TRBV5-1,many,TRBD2,TGCGCCAGCAGACGACTAGCGGAGAACACCGGGGAGCTGTTTTTT,CASRRLAENTGELFF
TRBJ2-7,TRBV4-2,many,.,TGTGCCAGCAGCCAAAACACGCTCTCCTACGAGCAGTACTTC,CASSQNTLSYEQYF
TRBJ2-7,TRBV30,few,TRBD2,TGTGCCTGGAGTTCTCCGGCGGGAGGGTTTGAGCAGTACTTC,CAWSSPAGGFEQYF
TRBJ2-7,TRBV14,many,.,TGTGCCAGCAGCCAGGTGGTTGGGGGCGAGCAGTACTTC,CASSQVVGGEQYF
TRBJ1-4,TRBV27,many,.,TGTGCCAGCAGTTTACACGAGACTAACAAGGAAAAACTGTTTTTT,CASSLHETNKEKLFF
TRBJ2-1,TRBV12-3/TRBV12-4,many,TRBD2,TGTGCCAGCAGCAGTGTGGTAACTAGCGGGGGATATCAGCAGTTCTTC,CASSSVVTSGGYQQFF
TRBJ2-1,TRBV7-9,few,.,TGTGCCAGCAGCTTAGCGGAGGCGAACGGGCAGTTCTTC,CASSLAEANGQFF
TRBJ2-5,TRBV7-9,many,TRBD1,TGTGCCAGCAGCTCGACAGGGGAAGAGACCCAGTACTTC,CASSSTGEETQYF
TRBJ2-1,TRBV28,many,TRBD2,TGTGCCAGCAGTTTCTTAAGAGCGGGAGATAGGGATGAGCAGTTCTTC,CASSFLRAGDRDEQFF
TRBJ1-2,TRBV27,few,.,TGTGCCAGCAGGAAGGGGGATGGCTACACCTTC,CASRKGDGYTF
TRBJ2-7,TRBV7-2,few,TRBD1,TGTGCCAGCTCCGGGACAGGGGTCTCCGAGCAGTACTTC,CASSGTGVSEQYF
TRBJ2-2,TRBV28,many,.,TGTGCCAGCAGTTTAACAGCAGTCGGGGAGCTGTTTTTT,CASSLTAVGELFF
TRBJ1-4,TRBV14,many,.,TGTGCCAGCAGCCAAAGCCAGACAAGAACTAATGAAAAACTGTTTTTT,CASSQSQTRTNEKLFF
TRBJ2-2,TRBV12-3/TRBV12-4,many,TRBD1,TGTGCCAGCAGTTCCTCCGGGACAGGGGGTACCGGGGAGCTGTTTTTT,CASSSSGTGGTGELFF
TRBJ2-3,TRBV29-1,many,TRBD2,TGCAGCGTTGAAACAGGGCGCGGGGGGGCTCTTAGGACAGATACGCAGTATTTT,CSVETGRGGALRTDTQYF
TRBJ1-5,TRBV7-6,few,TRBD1,TGTGCCAGCAGCGCGGACAGGGGGAGGAATCAGCCCCAGCATTTT,CASSADRGRNQPQHF
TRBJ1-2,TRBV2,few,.,TGTGCCAGCAGTGCCCGTTCAGGCTCTAACTATGGCTACACCTTC,CASSARSGSNYGYTF
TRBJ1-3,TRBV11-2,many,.,TGTGCCAGCAGCTTAGCGGCCGGCCACTCTGGAAACACCATATATTTT,CASSLAAGHSGNTIYF
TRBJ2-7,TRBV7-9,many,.,TGTGCCAGCAGCGTGACTTACACCTACGAGCAGTACTTC,CASSVTYTYEQYF
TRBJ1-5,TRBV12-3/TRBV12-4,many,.,TGTGCCAGCAGTAATAATCAGCCCCAGCATTTT,CASSNNQPQHF
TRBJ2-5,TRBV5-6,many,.,TGTGCCAGCAGTCTTGTCCTGCGAAGGGCGGCGTTGGAGATCCAGTACTTC,CASSLVLRRAALEIQYF
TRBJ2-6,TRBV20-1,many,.,TGCAGTGCTACGAGCTCTGGGGCCAACGTCCTGACTTTC,CSATSSGANVLTF
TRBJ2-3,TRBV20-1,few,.,TGCAGTGCTTGCCCACCCCAAGGCACAGGTACGCAGTATTTT,CSACPPQGTGTQYF
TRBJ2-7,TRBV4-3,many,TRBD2,TGCGCCAGCAGCCAAGGGCCGGGCGGACGGGGGGGATACGAGCAGTACTTC,CASSQGPGGRGGYEQYF